The 25 T cell receptor beta chains presented below share a single source sample, sequenced in a study of blood T cell repertoires in COVID-19 (dated by TCRdb to about 2020). The library was built by means of the immunoSEQ multiplex PCR assay. TCRdb re-hosts the immuneACCESS table, in-frame sequences only. Its copies lack some clones; in the studies checked, an unresolved V gene accounts for under half of them, and the cause for the rest is not known. The sample table shows roughly 260,000 clones, and more than 85% are seen once. The leading ten clones occupy approximately 2.5% of the sample. Source material: peripheral blood. These receptors all come from a person aged 18 to 29 with COVID-19, enrolled during active disease.

The J gene is TRBJ1-2, the V gene TRBV12-3 or TRBV12-4; D call uncertain. The V gene lost 4 bases and the J gene lost 8 bases, with 11 bases spanning the gap. The CDR3 runs 12 residues. Here the CDR3 reads CASSSNYAGYTF. CDR3 sequence (DNA): TGTGCCAGCAGTTCTAACTACGCCGGCTACACCTTC.

The J gene is TRBJ2-5, the V gene TRBV3-1 (or the pseudogene TRBV3-2); maybe TRBD2 (5 bases). CDR1 is LGHDT and CDR2 is YNNKEL in the germline V gene (reference sequence). Trimming pared 1 base from V and 14 bases from J, leaving 17 bases between. This CDR3 has 13 residues. The CDR3 loop reads CASSQATSLVSYF. For the CDR3, the DNA is TGTGCCAGCAGCCAAGCGACTTCACTAGTCTCCTACTTC.

With regard to this clone: Other DNA sequences in the same sample also yield this CDR3. The chain has TRBV19 and TRBJ2-5, with 11 bases lining up with TRBD2. CDR1 and CDR2 from the germline V gene are LNHDA and SQIVND (reference sequence). Trimming took 2 bases from V and 2 from J; bases not matched to a gene: 1. CDR3 length: 15 amino acids. CDR3 protein: CASSILAGGQETQYF. CDR3 nucleotide sequence: TGTGCCAGTAGTATACTAGCGGGAGGTCAAGAGACCCAGTACTTC.

The chain uses TRBV3-1 (or the pseudogene TRBV3-2) and TRBJ2-5, with TRBD2 as a possible D gene (7 bases). CDR1 is LGHDT and CDR2 is YNNKEL in the germline V gene (reference sequence). V was shortened by 4 bases and J by 4 bases, with 16 bases between the two germline ends. The CDR3 covers 15 residues. Here the CDR3 DNA reads TGTGCCAGCAGCCTACATGGAGGGGGGGTAGAGACCCAGTACTTC. Residues: CASSLHGGGVETQYF.

This clone has just one count. The CDR3 DNA reads TGTGCCAGCACCATCTCGGACTGGAGTGAGCAGTTCTTC. It specifies CASTISDWSEQFF. This sequence joins TRBV11-2 and TRBJ2-1; D is possibly TRBD2 (5 bases). Per germline, CDR1 SGHAT and CDR2 FQNNGV. Trimming stripped 7 bases from V and 9 bases from J, with 16 bases between. This CDR3 is 13 amino acids long.

The J gene is TRBJ2-1, the V gene TRBV4-1; D gene ambiguous. Trimming removed 1 base from V and 10 bases from J, with 8 bases in between. Germline assignment: CDR1 MGHRA and CDR2 YSYEKL. This CDR3 has 12 residues. The CDR3 spells CASSQGSHEQFF. CDR3 coding DNA: TGCGCCAGCAGCCAAGGTAGTCACGAGCAGTTCTTC.

This clone was recorded once. J is TRBJ2-1 and V is TRBV19, with 9 nucleotides matching TRBD2. V shed 2 bases and J 6 bases; nucleotides not matched to a gene: 5. Germline V gene data show CDR1 as LNHDA and CDR2 as SQIVND (reference sequence). The CDR3 sequence is 15 residues long. The CDR3 is CASSIPSGAGNEQFF. DNA of the CDR3: TGTGCCAGTAGTATACCTAGCGGGGCGGGCAATGAGCAGTTCTTC. Supplemented by reference TRBV19 and TRBJ2-1, the full variable domain reads DGGITQSPKYLFRKEGQNVTLSCEQNLNHDAMYWYRQDPGQGLRLIYYSQIVNDFQKGDIAEGYSVSREKKESFPLTVTSAQKNPTAFYLCASSIPSGAGNEQFFGPGTRLTVL.

The chain carries TRBV2 and TRBJ1-4; tentatively, D is TRBD1 (5 bases). This CDR3 is built from 13 residues. Germline V gives CDR1 SNHLY, CDR2 FYNNEI. Trimming shortened V by 6 bases and J by 8 bases, and 13 bases separated the two germline ends. The CDR3 here is CASSLDSYEKLFF. CDR3 sequence (DNA): TGTGCCAGCAGCCTCGACAGTTACGAAAAACTGTTTTTT. The full variable domain, with the rest looked up from reference TRBV2 and TRBJ1-4, is EPEVTQTPSHQVTQMGQEVILRCVPISNHLYFYWYRQILGQKVEFLVSFYNNEISEKSEIFDDQFSVERPDGSNFTLKIRSTKLEDSAMYFCASSLDSYEKLFFGSGTQLSVL.

This chain links TRBV2 with TRBJ1-2, with D possibly being TRBD1 (5 bases). This CDR3 spans 12 amino acids. V lost 3 bases and J 8 bases, leaving 10 bases between the germline ends. Germline lookup yields CDR1 SNHLY and CDR2 FYNNEI. Here the CDR3 reads CASSDIGAGYTF. CDR3 sequence (DNA): TGTGCCAGCAGTGATATTGGGGCCGGCTACACCTTC.

V is TRBV15 and J is TRBJ2-7; D ambiguous. This CDR3 comprises 15 residues. Looked up from germline, CDR1 is LNHNV and CDR2 is YYDKDF (reference sequence). V was shortened by 3 bases and J by 5 bases, with 17 bases between the two germline ends. In DNA form, the CDR3 reads TGTGCCACCAGCAGTGCTCCGACAATTTTGGACGAGCAGTACTTC. This codes for CATSSAPTILDEQYF.

The chain joins TRBV6-5 to TRBJ2-1, with 7 bases aligning to TRBD2. V gave up 4 bases and J gave up 0 bases; unmatched junction bases: 3. Germline V lookup: CDR1 MNHEY, CDR2 SVGAGI. The CDR3 is 15 residues long. The CDR3 DNA follows: TGTGCCAGCAGTTTACTAGCGCCCTCCTACAATGAGCAGTTCTTC. It translates to CASSLLAPSYNEQFF.

The chain employs TRBV5-1 and TRBJ2-1, with TRBD2 as a possible D gene (6 bases). The germline V gene has CDR1 SGHRS and CDR2 YFSETQ. The CDR3 has 15 amino acids. Trimming stripped 3 bases from V and 5 bases from J, with 15 bases between. This CDR3 is CASSWAGTPDNEQFF. DNA of the CDR3: TGCGCCAGCAGCTGGGCCGGGACTCCAGACAATGAGCAGTTCTTC.

The sample holds one count of this clone. J is TRBJ1-5 and V is TRBV7-2, with a weak D call TRBD1 (5 bases). The CDR3 consists of 14 residues. V gave up 3 bases and J gave up 9 bases, with 15 bases separating them. Germline V gives CDR1 SGHTA, CDR2 FQGNSA. CDR3 sequence (DNA): TGTGCCAGCAGCTTCGGGCAGCCGGGGGGGCCCCAGCATTTT. Protein sequence: CASSFGQPGGPQHF. Complete variable domain (other parts from reference TRBV7-2 and TRBJ1-5): GAGVSQSPSNKVTEKGKDVELRCDPISGHTALYWYRQSLGQGLEFLIYFQGNSAPDKSGLPSDRFSAERTGGSVSTLTIQRTQQEDSAVYLCASSFGQPGGPQHFGDGTRLSIL.

This chain connects TRBV5-1 to TRBJ2-7; 7 positions match TRBD2. With V trimmed by 2 bases and J by 4 bases, 9 bases remained unmatched. The CDR3 has 15 amino acids. Germline V gives CDR1 SGHRS, CDR2 YFSETQ. The CDR3 spells CASSLLARTGYEQYF. The CDR3 DNA reads as TGCGCCAGCAGCTTACTAGCGCGGACTGGGTACGAGCAGTACTTC.

This clone was picked up one time. The chain has TRBV5-1 and TRBJ1-5; no definite D call. The germline V and J ends were trimmed by 4 bases and 3 bases, with 11 bases remaining between them. The CDR3 has 14 amino acids. The germline V gene has CDR1 SGHRS and CDR2 YFSETQ. The DNA for the CDR3 is TGCGCCAGCAGCCTCGACACATACAATCAGCCCCAGCATTTT. Its translation: CASSLDTYNQPQHF.

This sequence joins TRBV11-2 and TRBJ2-5; maybe TRBD2 (5 bases). The germline V and J ends were trimmed by 2 bases and 7 bases, with 8 bases remaining between them. This CDR3 has 12 amino acids. Looked up from germline, CDR1 is SGHAT and CDR2 is FQNNGV. CDR3 in amino acids: CASSLPRGTQYF. The CDR3 coding sequence is TGTGCCAGCAGCTTACCTCGGGGGACCCAGTACTTC. Together with reference TRBV11-2 and TRBJ2-5, the CDR3 gives the full variable domain: EAGVAQSPRYKIIEKRQSVAFWCNPISGHATLYWYQQILGQGPKLLIQFQNNGVVDDSQLPKDRFSAERLKGVDSTLKIQPAKLEDSAVYLCASSLPRGTQYFGPGTRLLVL.

The V and J genes are TRBV28 and TRBJ2-7; maybe TRBD2 (6 bases). Germline lookup yields CDR1 MDHEN and CDR2 SYDVKM. Trimming removed 5 bases at V and 4 bases at J, with 15 bases between. The CDR3 covers 14 residues. Here the CDR3 reads CASSGDGSLYEQYF. The CDR3 bases are TGTGCCAGCAGTGGGGACGGGAGCTTGTACGAGCAGTACTTC.

The chain joins TRBV7-2 to TRBJ1-2, with TRBD1 as a possible D gene (6 bases). Trimming removed 3 bases at V and 2 bases at J, with 10 bases between. Germline loops: CDR1 SGHTA, CDR2 FQGNSA. The CDR3 runs 14 residues. The CDR3 region is CASSFDRSNYGYTF. The CDR3 DNA sequence: TGTGCCAGCAGCTTTGACAGGAGCAACTATGGCTACACCTTC. The full variable domain, completed using reference TRBV7-2 and TRBJ1-2, is GAGVSQSPSNKVTEKGKDVELRCDPISGHTALYWYRQSLGQGLEFLIYFQGNSAPDKSGLPSDRFSAERTGGSVSTLTIQRTQQEDSAVYLCASSFDRSNYGYTFGSGTRLTVV.

The chain uses TRBV11-2 and TRBJ2-7; D unclear. CDR3 size: 14 residues. CDR1 SGHAT and CDR2 FQNNGV come from the germline V gene. V lost 1 base and J 0 bases, leaving 7 bases between the germline ends. CDR3 in DNA: TGTGCCAGCAGCTTAGTGCCAGACTCCTACGAGCAGTACTTC. Its translation: CASSLVPDSYEQYF.

The chain links TRBV29-1 to TRBJ2-3; perhaps TRBD2 as D (7 bases). Trimming left V 7 bases short and J 1 base short, with 12 bases between. Germline loops: CDR1 SQVTM, CDR2 ANQGSEA. The CDR3 consists of 13 residues. CDR3 in DNA: TGCAGCGGCACGGGGGGCGGCACAGATACGCAGTATTTT. Its translation is CSGTGGGTDTQYF.

The V call is TRBV16, the J call TRBJ2-1; TRBD2 is a possible D gene (6 bases). Germline V CDR1 and CDR2: KGHSY, FQNENV. Trimming pared 0 bases from V and 7 bases from J, leaving 13 bases between. The CDR3 has 15 amino acids. CDR3 sequence reads: CASSQSPFGGNEQFF. The CDR3 DNA sequence: TGTGCCAGCAGCCAATCGCCCTTCGGGGGTAATGAGCAGTTCTTC.

The rearrangement uses TRBV28 and TRBJ2-5, with 11 bases matching TRBD2. V lost 3 bases and J lost 6; bases outside the gene matches: 12. The CDR3 is 17 amino acids. The V gene's germline CDR1 is MDHEN and CDR2 SYDVKM. The CDR3, as DNA: TGTGCCAGCAGTTTCTCCCAACTAGCGGGAGTAGCGAAGACCCAGTACTTC. The encoded protein is CASSFSQLAGVAKTQYF.

J is TRBJ1-2 and V is TRBV3-1 (or the pseudogene TRBV3-2), with no clear D. CDR3 length equals 14 residues. The germline V and J ends were trimmed by 3 bases and 0 bases, with 8 bases remaining between them. Germline V gene sequence: CDR1 LGHDT, CDR2 YNNKEL (reference sequence). The CDR3 coding sequence is TGTGCCAGCAGCCAGAGGAGTTCTAACTATGGCTACACCTTC. It encodes CASSQRSSNYGYTF.

V is TRBV6-5 and J is TRBJ2-7; TRBD2 agrees at 9 bases. The V gene's germline CDR1 is MNHEY and CDR2 SVGAGI. The V segment lost 0 bases and the J segment 7 bases; nucleotides outside the gene matches: 4. The CDR3 totals 14 residues. The CDR3 bases are TGTGCCAGCAGTTACTCGAGGGGACTAGCTGAGCAGTACTTC. This codes for CASSYSRGLAEQYF.

The CDR3 region has the DNA TGTGCCAACACAGCCAACTATGGCTACACCTTC. It translates to CANTANYGYTF. This chain uses TRBV5-3 with TRBJ1-2; D ambiguous. TRBV5-3 carries the ORF label, with uncertain function. Trimming stripped 9 bases from V and 2 bases from J, with 8 bases between. CDR3 size: 11 residues.